This entry features one TCR beta chain sequence. Its specificity is not known. This sample is part of a study of T cell repertoires in cytomegalovirus infection. Study context: Public TCR beta signatures were indicative of both CMV infection and a matching HLA type.

The CDR3 extends over 14 amino acids. The germline CDR1 and CDR2 sequences are LNHDA and SQIVND (reference sequence). The V end was cut by 1 base, the J end by 8 bases, with 12 bases between. The study, taken as a whole, reports: CMV carriers having the relevant HLA were flagged by cumulative public TCR beta family frequency. Dominating the ex vivo response were HLA-C-restricted CMV-specific TCR beta clonotypes.

TCRdb ran MiXCR on the reads and lists one entry per CDR3 protein. The sample lists roughly 500,000 distinct CDR3 sequences, more than 15% seen once, with 24% in the top ten. Input material: CD8+ T cells from PBMCs. The chain is built from TRBV19 and TRBJ2-1; D might be TRBD2 (6 bases). The clonotype originates from a human donor in good health (CMV status not recorded). Some clones in this sample may be carry-over from other donors' samples. CDR3 loop: CASSIATREDEQFF. The CDR3 DNA sequence: TGTGCCAGTAGTATAGCAACAAGGGAGGATGAGCAGTTCTTC.